Sequencing of this TCR beta chain was carried out in a study of T cell repertoires and HLA-DP antigens. Study context: Donor ages ranged from 18-to-29 to 60-to-69; a couple of men, one woman.

Worth noting for this clone: Its antigen is not identified.

The V gene's germline CDR1 is SGDLS and CDR2 YYNGEE. CDR3 length equals 14 residues. V lost 0 bases and J 3 bases, leaving 9 bases between the germline ends. Primers targeted 54 TRBV and 13 TRBJ segments. Profiling relied on immunoSEQ multiplex PCR, and the TCRdb table lists in-frame clones only, not all of them. The profile covers about 89,000 clones, with about 89% appearing a single time and 1.5% to 2% taken by the ten largest. The chain recombines TRBV9 with TRBJ1-1; D is possibly TRBD1 (5 bases). The clonotype comes from a man in his fifties or sixties in good health and CMV-seronegative. The sequenced sample consisted of CD4+ T cells from PBMCs. CDR3 region: CASSVGDSYTEAFF. The CDR3 DNA sequence: TGTGCCAGCAGCGTAGGAGACAGCTACACTGAAGCTTTCTTT.